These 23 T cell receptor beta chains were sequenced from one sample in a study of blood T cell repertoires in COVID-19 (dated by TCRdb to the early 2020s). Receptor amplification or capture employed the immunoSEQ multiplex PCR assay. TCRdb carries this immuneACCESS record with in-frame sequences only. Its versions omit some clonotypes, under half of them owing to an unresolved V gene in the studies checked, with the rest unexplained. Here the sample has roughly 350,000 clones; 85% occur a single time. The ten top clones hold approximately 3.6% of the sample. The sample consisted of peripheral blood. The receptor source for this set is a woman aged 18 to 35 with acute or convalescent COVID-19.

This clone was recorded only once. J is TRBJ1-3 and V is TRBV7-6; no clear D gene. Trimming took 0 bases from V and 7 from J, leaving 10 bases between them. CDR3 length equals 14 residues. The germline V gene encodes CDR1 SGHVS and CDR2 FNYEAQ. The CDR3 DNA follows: TGTGCCAGCAGCTTAGCTCGGGGTGGGAACACCATATATTTT. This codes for CASSLARGGNTIYF. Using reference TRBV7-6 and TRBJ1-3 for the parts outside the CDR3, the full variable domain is GAGVSQSPRYKVTKRGQDVALRCDPISGHVSLYWYRQALGQGPEFLTYFNYEAQQDKSGLPNDRFSAERPEGSISTLTIQRTEQRDSAMYRCASSLARGGNTIYFGEGSWLTVV.

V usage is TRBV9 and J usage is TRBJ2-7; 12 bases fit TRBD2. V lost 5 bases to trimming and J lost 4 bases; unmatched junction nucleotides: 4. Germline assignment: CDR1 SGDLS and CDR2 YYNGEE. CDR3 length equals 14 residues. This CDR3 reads CASSPGLAGYEQYF. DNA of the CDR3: TGTGCCAGCAGTCCCGGACTAGCGGGATACGAGCAGTACTTC.

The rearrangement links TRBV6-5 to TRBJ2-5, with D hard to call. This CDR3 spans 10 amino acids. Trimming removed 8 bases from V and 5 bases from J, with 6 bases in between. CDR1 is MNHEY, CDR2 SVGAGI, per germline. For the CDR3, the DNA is TGTGCCAGCTGGCAGGAGACCCAGTACTTC. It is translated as CASWQETQYF.

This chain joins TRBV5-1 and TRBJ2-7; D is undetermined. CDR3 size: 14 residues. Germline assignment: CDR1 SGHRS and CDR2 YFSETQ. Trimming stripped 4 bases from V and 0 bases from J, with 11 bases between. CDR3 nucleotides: TGCGCCAGCAGCCTGGCAACTGACTCCTACGAGCAGTACTTC. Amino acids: CASSLATDSYEQYF.

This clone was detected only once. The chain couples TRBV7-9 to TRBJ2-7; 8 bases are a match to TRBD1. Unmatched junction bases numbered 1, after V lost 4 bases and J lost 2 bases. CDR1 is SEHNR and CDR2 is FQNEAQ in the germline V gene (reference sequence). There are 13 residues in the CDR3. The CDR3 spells CASSWGQAYEQYF. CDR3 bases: TGTGCCAGCAGCTGGGGACAGGCCTACGAGCAGTACTTC. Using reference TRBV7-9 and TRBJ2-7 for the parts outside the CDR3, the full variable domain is DTGVSQNPRHKITKRGQNVTFRCDPISEHNRLYWYRQTLGQGPEFLTYFQNEAQLEKSRLLSDRFSAERPKGSFSTLEIQRTEQGDSAMYLCASSWGQAYEQYFGPGTRLTVT.

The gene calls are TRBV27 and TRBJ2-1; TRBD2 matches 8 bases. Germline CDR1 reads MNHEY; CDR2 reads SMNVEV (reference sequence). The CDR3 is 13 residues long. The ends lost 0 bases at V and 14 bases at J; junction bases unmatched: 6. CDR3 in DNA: TGTGCCAGCAGTTTATCTAGCGGGACTTATGAGTTCTTC. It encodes CASSLSSGTYEFF.

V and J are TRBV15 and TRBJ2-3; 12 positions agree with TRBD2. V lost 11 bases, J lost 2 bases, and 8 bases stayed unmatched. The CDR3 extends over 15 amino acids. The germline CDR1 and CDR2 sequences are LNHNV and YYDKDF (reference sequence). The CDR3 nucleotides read TGTGCCGTAACTAGCGGGAGGTTTTCCACAGATACGCAGTATTTT. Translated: CAVTSGRFSTDTQYF.

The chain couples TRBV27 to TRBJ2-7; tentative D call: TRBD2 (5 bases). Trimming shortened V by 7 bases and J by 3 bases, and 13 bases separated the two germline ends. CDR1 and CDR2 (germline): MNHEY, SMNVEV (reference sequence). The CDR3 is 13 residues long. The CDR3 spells CASTEARGYEQYF. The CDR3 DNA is TGTGCCAGCACCGAAGCCCGGGGCTACGAGCAGTACTTC.

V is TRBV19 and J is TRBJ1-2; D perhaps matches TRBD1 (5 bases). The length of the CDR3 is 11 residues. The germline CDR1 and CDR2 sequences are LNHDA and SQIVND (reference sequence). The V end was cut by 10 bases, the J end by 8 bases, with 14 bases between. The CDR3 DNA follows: TGTGCCACCTCCGGGGGACGCGGCTACACCTTC. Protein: CATSGGRGYTF.

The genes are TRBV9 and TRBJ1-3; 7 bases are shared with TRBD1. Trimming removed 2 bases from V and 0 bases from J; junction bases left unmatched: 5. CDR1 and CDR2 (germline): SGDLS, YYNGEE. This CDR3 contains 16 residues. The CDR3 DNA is TGTGCCAGCAGCGTGACAGGGCTTAGCTCTGGAAACACCATATATTTT. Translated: CASSVTGLSSGNTIYF.

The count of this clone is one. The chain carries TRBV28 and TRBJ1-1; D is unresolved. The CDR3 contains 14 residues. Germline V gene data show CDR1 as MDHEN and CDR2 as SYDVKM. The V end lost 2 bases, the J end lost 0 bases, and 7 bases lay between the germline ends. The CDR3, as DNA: TGTGCCAGCAGTTTACAGGCTCTGAACACTGAAGCTTTCTTT. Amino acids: CASSLQALNTEAFF.

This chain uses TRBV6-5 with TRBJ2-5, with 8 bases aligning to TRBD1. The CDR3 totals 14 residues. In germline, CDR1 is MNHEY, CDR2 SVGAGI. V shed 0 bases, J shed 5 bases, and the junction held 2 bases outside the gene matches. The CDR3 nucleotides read TGTGCCAGCAGTTACTCGGACAGGGCGGAGACCCAGTACTTC. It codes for CASSYSDRAETQYF.

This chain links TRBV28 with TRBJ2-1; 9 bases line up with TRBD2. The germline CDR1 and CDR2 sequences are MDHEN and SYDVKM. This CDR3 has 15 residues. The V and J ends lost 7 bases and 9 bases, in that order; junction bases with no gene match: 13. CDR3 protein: CASTPGSGRIGEQFF. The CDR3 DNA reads TGTGCCAGCACCCCGGGTAGCGGGAGAATTGGTGAGCAGTTCTTC.

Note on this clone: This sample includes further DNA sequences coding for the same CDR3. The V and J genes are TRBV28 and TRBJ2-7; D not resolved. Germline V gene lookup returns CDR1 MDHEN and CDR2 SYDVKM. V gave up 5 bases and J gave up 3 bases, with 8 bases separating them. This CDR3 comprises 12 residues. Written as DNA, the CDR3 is TGTGCCAGCAGTACCACAGTCTACGAGCAGTACTTC. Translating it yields CASSTTVYEQYF.

The CDR3 DNA follows: TGTGCCAGCAGTAAAGGACAGGGGTACGATTCACCCCTCCACTTT. It codes for CASSKGQGYDSPLHF. The V call is TRBV9, the J call TRBJ1-6, with 9 bases aligning to TRBD1. With 5 bases clipped from V and 8 bases from J, the junction kept 8 bases outside the gene matches. The CDR3 sequence is 15 residues long. The V gene's germline CDR1 is SGDLS and CDR2 YYNGEE.

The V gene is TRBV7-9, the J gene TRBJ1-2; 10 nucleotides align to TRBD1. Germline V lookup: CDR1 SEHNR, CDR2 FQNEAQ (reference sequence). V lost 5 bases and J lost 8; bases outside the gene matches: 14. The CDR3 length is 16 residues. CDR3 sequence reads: CASSTWDRGTREGYTF. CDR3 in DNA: TGTGCCAGCAGCACCTGGGACAGGGGAACGAGGGAGGGCTACACCTTC. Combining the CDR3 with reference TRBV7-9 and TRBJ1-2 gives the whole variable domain DTGVSQNPRHKITKRGQNVTFRCDPISEHNRLYWYRQTLGQGPEFLTYFQNEAQLEKSRLLSDRFSAERPKGSFSTLEIQRTEQGDSAMYLCASSTWDRGTREGYTFGSGTRLTVV.

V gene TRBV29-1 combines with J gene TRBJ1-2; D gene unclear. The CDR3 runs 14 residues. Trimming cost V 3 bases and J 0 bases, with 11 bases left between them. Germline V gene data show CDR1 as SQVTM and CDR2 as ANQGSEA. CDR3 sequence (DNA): TGCAGCGTTGAGTCAGGCCGAGCTAACTATGGCTACACCTTC. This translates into CSVESGRANYGYTF. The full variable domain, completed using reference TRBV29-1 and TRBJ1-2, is SAVISQKPSRDICQRGTSLTIQCQVDSQVTMMFWYRQQPGQSLTLIATANQGSEATYESGFVIDKFPISRPNLTFSTLTVSNMSPEDSSIYLCSVESGRANYGYTFGSGTRLTVV.

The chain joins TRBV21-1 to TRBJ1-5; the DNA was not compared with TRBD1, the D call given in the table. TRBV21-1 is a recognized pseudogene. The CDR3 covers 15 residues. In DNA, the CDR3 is TGTGCCAGCAGCAAAGGGACAGGGGGCAATCAGCCCCAGCATTTT. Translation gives CASSKGTGGNQPQHF.

The CDR3 here is CASSLVGTGGEKLFF. The CDR3 DNA follows: TGCGCCAGCAGCTTGGTTGGGACAGGGGGCGAAAAACTGTTTTTT. This chain connects TRBV5-1 to TRBJ1-4, with 12 bases fitting TRBD1. The length of the CDR3 is 15 residues. J was trimmed by 8 bases and V by 0 bases; bases with no gene match: 2. The germline CDR1 and CDR2 sequences are SGHRS and YFSETQ.

The CDR3 sequence: CASSQDNRGNQPQHF. The CDR3 bases are TGTGCCAGCAGCCAAGATAACAGGGGCAATCAGCCCCAGCATTTT. The rearrangement joins TRBV3-1 (or the pseudogene TRBV3-2) to TRBJ1-5; TRBD1 might be the D (6 bases). The CDR3 is 15 amino acids. Trimming left V 0 bases short and J 2 bases short, with 8 bases between. Germline-derived CDR1 and CDR2 are LGHDT and YNNKEL (reference sequence).

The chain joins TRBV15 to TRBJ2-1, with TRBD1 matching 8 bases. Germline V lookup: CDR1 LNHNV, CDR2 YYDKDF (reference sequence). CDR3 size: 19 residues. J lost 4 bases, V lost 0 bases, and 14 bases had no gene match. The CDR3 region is CATSRDEGQGAWVYNEQFF. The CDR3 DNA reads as TGTGCCACCAGCAGAGATGAAGGGCAGGGGGCTTGGGTGTACAATGAGCAGTTCTTC.

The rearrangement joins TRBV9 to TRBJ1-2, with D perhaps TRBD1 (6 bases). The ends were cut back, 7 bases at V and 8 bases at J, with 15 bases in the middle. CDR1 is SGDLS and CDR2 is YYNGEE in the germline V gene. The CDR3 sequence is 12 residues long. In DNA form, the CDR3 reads TGTGCCAGCCGGCGGGGGGCGGAAGGCTACACCTTC. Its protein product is CASRRGAEGYTF.

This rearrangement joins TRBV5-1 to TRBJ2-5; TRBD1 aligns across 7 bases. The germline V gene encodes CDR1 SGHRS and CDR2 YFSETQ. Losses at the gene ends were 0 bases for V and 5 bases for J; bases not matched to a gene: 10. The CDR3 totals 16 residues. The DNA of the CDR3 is TGCGCCAGCAGCTTGGGGGACAGTTCTTGGGGGGAGACCCAGTACTTC. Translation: CASSLGDSSWGETQYF.